The following is a TCR beta chain sequence with its context. Its antigen is unknown. The data originate from a study of T cell repertoires in cytomegalovirus infection. About the study: An indication of both CMV infection and matching HLA type came from public TCR beta signatures.

TCRdb re-called the reads through MiXCR, storing one row per CDR3 protein. This table holds about 680,000 distinct CDR3 sequences, 20% to 25% found once. Study outcomes and limitations: Based on cumulative public TCR beta family frequency, carriers of CMV plus the relevant HLA were identified.

CDR1 and CDR2 (germline): LNHDA, SQIVND (reference sequence). The CDR3 loop spans 16 amino acids. V shed 4 bases, J shed 4 bases, and the junction held 9 bases outside the gene matches. This receptor was identified in a human donor in good health (CMV status not recorded). Some clones in this sample may be carry-over from other donors' samples. The chain carries TRBV19 and TRBJ2-2; TRBD2 agrees at 7 bases. Sequencing was performed on CD8+ T cells from PBMCs. The CDR3 reads CASSTPPSGGTGELFF. The CDR3 DNA sequence: TGTGCCAGTAGTACCCCCCCGTCGGGGGGCACCGGGGAGCTGTTTTTT.